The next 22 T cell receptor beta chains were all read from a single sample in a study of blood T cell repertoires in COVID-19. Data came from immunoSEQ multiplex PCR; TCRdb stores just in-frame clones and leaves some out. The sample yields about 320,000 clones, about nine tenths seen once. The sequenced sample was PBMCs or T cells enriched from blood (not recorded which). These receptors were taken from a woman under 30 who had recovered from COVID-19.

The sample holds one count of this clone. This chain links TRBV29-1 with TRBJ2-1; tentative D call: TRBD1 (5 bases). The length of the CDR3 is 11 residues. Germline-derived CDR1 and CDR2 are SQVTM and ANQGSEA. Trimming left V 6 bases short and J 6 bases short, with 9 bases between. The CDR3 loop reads CSVSGSNEQFF. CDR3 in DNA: TGCAGCGTGTCAGGGTCCAATGAGCAGTTCTTC.

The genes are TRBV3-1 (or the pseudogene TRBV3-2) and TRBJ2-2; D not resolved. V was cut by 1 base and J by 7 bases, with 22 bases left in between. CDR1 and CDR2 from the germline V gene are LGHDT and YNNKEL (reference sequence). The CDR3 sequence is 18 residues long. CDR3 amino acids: CASSQAPSTRGGGGELFF. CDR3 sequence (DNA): TGTGCCAGCAGCCAAGCTCCTTCTACCCGCGGCGGTGGCGGGGAGCTGTTTTTT.

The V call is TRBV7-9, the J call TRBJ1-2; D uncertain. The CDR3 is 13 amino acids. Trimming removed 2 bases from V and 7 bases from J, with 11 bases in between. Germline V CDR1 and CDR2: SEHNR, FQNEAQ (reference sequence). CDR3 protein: CASSLNSLFGYTF. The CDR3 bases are TGTGCCAGCAGCTTAAACAGCCTCTTTGGCTACACCTTC.

CDR3 loop: CASSRRGEEVDTQYF. Written as DNA, the CDR3 is TGTGCCAGCAGCCGACGGGGGGAGGAGGTAGATACGCAGTATTTT. V and J are TRBV9 and TRBJ2-3; 7 bases line up with TRBD2. V was pared by 4 bases and J by 5 bases, with 10 bases of the junction left unmatched. The germline CDR1 and CDR2 sequences are SGDLS and YYNGEE. CDR3 length: 15 amino acids. Drawing the rest from reference TRBV9 and TRBJ2-3, the complete variable domain is DSGVTQTPKHLITATGQRVTLRCSPRSGDLSVYWYQQSLDQGLQFLIQYYNGEERAKGNILERFSAQQFPDLHSELNLSSLELGDSALYFCASSRRGEEVDTQYFGPGTRLTVL.

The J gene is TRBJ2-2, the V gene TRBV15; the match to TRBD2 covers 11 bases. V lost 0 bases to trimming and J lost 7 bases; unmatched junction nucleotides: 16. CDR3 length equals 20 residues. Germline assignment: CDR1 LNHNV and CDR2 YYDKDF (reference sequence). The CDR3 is CATSRDWGFSSGRADGELFF. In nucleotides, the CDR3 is TGTGCCACCAGCAGAGATTGGGGTTTCAGTAGCGGGAGGGCCGACGGGGAGCTGTTTTTT. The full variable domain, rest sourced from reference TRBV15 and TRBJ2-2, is DAMVIQNPRYQVTQFGKPVTLSCSQTLNHNVMYWYQQKSSQAPKLLFHYYDKDFNNEADTPDNFQSRRPNTSFCFLDIRSPGLGDTAMYLCATSRDWGFSSGRADGELFFGEGSRLTVL.

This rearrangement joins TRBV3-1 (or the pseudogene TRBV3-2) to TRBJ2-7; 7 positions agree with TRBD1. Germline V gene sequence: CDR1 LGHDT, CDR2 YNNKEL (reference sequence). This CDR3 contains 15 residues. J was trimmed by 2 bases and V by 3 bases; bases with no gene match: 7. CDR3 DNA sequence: TGTGCCAGCAGCCACCTTACAGGGGCAACCTACGAGCAGTACTTC. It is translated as CASSHLTGATYEQYF.

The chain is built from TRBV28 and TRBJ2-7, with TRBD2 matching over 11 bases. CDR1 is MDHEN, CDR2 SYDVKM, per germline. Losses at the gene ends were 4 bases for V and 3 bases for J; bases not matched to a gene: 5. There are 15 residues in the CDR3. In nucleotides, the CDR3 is TGTGCCAGCAGTTCTCCGGGACTAGCGGTCTACGAGCAGTACTTC. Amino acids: CASSSPGLAVYEQYF.

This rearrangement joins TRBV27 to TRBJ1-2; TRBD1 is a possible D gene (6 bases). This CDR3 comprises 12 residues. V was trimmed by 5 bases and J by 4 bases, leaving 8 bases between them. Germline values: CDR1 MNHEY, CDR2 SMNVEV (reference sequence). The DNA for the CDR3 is TGTGCCAGCAGTCCGGACAGCTATGGCTACACCTTC. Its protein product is CASSPDSYGYTF.

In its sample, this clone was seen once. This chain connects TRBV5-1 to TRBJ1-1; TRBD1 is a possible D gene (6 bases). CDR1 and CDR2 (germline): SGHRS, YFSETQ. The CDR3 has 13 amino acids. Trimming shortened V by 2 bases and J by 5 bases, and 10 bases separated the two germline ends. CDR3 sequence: CASSFGGQTEAFF. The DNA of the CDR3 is TGCGCCAGCAGCTTCGGGGGGCAGACTGAAGCTTTCTTT.

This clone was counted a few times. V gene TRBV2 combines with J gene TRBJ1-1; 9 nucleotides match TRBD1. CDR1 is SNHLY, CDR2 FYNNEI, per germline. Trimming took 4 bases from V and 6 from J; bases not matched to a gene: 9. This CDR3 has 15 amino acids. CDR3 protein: CASSAQGARASEAFF. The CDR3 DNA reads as TGTGCCAGCAGTGCACAGGGGGCTCGCGCCTCTGAAGCTTTCTTT.

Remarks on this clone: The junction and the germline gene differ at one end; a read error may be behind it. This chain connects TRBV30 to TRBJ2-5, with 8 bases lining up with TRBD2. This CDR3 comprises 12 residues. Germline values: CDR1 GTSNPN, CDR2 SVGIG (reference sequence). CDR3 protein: CARSSGGETQYF. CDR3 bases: TGTGCCCGGAGTTCGGGGGGGGAGACCCAGTACTTC.

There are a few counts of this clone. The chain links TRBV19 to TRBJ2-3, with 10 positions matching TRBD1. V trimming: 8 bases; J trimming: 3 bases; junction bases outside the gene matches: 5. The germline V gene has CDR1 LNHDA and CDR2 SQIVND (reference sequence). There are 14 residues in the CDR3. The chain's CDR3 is CASHSGQGTDTQYF. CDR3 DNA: TGTGCCAGTCATTCGGGACAGGGGACAGATACGCAGTATTTT.

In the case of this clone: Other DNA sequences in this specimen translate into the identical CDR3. As DNA, the CDR3 is TGTGCCAGCAGTTACTCGCAGGGGGCGCGAACTGAAGCTTTCTTT. Residues: CASSYSQGARTEAFF. The chain links TRBV6-5 to TRBJ1-1, with 8 bases aligning to TRBD1. The CDR3 has 15 amino acids. V dropped 0 bases and J dropped 5; count of bases not matched to a gene: 5. Germline values: CDR1 MNHEY, CDR2 SVGAGI.

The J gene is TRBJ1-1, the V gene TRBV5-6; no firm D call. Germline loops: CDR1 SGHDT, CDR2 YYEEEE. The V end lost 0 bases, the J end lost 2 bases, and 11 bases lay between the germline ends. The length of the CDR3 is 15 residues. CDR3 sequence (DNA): TGTGCCAGCAGCTTGGGTTGGGCAATAAACACTGAAGCTTTCTTT. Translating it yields CASSLGWAINTEAFF.

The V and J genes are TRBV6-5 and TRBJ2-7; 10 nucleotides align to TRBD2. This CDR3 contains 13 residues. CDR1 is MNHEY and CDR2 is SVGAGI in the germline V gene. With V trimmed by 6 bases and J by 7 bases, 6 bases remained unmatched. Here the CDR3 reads CASSPTSGEEQYF. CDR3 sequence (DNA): TGTGCCAGCAGCCCCACTAGCGGGGAGGAGCAGTACTTC.

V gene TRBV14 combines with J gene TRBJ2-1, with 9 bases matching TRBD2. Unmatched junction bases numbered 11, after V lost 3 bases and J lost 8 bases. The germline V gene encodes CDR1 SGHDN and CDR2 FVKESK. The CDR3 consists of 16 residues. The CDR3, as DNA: TGTGCCAGCAGCCATTTTGGGGGCGGGAGGGAGTATGAGCAGTTCTTC. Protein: CASSHFGGGREYEQFF.

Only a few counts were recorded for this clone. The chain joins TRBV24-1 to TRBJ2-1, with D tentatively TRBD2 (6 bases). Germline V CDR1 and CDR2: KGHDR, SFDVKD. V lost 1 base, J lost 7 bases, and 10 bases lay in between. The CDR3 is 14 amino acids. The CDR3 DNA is TGTGCCACCAGTGATTTTGGGCGGGGAAATGAGCAGTTCTTC. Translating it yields CATSDFGRGNEQFF.

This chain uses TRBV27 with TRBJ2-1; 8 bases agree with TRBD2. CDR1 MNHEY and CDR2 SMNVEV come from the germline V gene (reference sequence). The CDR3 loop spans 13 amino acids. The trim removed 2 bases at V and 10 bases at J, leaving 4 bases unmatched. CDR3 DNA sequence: TGTGCCAGCAGTTTAGAGGCTAGCGGGGAGCAGTTCTTC. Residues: CASSLEASGEQFF.

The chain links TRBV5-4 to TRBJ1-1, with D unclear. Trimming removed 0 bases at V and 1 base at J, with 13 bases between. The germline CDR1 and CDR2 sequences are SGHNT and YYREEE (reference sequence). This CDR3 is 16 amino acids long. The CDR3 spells CASSLEPGRGNTEAFF. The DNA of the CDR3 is TGTGCCAGCAGCTTGGAACCGGGGAGAGGGAACACTGAAGCTTTCTTT.

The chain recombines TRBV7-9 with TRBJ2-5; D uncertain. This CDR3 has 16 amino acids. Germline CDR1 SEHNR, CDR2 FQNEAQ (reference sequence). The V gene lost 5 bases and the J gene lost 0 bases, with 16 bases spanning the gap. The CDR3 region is CASSHSGKFYQETQYF. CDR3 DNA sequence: TGTGCCAGCAGCCACAGTGGCAAATTTTACCAAGAGACCCAGTACTTC.

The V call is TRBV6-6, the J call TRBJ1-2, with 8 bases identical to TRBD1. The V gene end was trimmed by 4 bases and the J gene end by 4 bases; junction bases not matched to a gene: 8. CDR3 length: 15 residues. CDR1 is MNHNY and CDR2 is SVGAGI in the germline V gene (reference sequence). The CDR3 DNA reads TGTGCCAGCAGTTTCGACAGGGGCCAGGGCTATGGCTACACCTTC. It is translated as CASSFDRGQGYGYTF.

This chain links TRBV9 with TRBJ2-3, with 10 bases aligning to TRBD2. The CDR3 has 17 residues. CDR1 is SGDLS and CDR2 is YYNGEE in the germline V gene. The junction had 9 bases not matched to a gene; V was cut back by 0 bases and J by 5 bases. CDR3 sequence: CASSVVSSGGDIDTQYF. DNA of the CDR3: TGTGCCAGCAGCGTAGTGTCGAGCGGGGGGGATATAGATACGCAGTATTTT.